This T cell receptor beta chain was captured in a study of blood T cell repertoires in COVID-19. Across the study: Samples representing acute and convalescent COVID-19 were sourced from the United States, Italy and Spain.

This clone was seen only a few times. The repertoire was sequenced with immunoSEQ multiplex PCR; TCRdb's copy has only in-frame clones and lacks some. This table has about 140,000 clones, roughly 88% appearing once. The sample comprised peripheral blood. This sequence originates from a man in his sixties with active or convalescent COVID-19.

CDR3 loop: CASSRAGRVNEQFF. The CDR3, as DNA: TGCGCCAGCAGCCGGGCGGGTCGGGTCAATGAGCAGTTCTTC. The chain recombines TRBV4-3 with TRBJ2-1; weak D call: TRBD2 (5 bases). Per germline, CDR1 LGHNA and CDR2 YSLEER. V shed 4 bases and J shed 6 bases, with 13 bases lying between them. The CDR3 loop spans 14 amino acids.